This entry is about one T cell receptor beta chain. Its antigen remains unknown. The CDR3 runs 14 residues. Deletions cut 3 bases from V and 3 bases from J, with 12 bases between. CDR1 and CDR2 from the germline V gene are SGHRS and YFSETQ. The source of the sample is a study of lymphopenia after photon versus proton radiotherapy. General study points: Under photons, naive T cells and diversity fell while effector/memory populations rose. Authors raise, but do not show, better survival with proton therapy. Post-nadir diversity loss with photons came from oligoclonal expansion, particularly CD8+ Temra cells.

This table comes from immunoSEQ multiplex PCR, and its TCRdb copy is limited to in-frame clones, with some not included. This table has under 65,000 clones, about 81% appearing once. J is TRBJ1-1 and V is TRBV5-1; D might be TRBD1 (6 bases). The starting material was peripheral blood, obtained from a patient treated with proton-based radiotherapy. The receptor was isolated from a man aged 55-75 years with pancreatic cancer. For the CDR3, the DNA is TGCGCCAGCAGCTCTAGGGGGTCGGACACTGAAGCTTTCTTT. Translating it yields CASSSRGSDTEAFF.